One sample yielded the 13 T cell receptor beta chains listed below, sequenced in a study of T cells in Graves' hyperthyroidism and ophthalmopathy. RNA transcripts gave rise to amplified TCR beta CDR3 regions. When the TCR CDR3 underwent first-round RT-PCR, the HTBI primer set was used. In TCRdb, the multiplex PCR reads were re-called with MiXCR into one record per CDR3 protein. The table includes nearly 250,000 distinct CDR3 sequences, about 15% detected once. Sequencing input: blood. These receptors came from a woman aged 18 to 35 with Graves' ophthalmopathy.

This clonotype has ten or more counts. The chain links TRBV5-6 to TRBJ1-4; TRBD1 agrees at 12 bases. V shed 1 base and J 8 bases; nucleotides not matched to a gene: 12. The germline CDR1 and CDR2 sequences are SGHDT and YYEEEE. There are 18 residues in the CDR3. CDR3 nucleotides: TGTGCCAGCAGCTTGCGAGCACTGAGGGGACAGGGGGCGGAAAAACTGTTTTTT. It translates to CASSLRALRGQGAEKLFF.

This clonotype was seen repeatedly, ten times or more. The gene calls are TRBV28 and TRBJ1-2; TRBD1 might be the D (5 bases). Germline lookup yields CDR1 MDHEN and CDR2 SYDVKM. The CDR3 consists of 12 residues. V lost 8 bases to trimming and J lost 6 bases, with 13 bases between them. The DNA of the CDR3 is TGTGCCAGCCTGCAGGGTAGGAATGGCTACACCTTC. Protein product: CASLQGRNGYTF.

Ten or more counts support this clonotype. The rearrangement links TRBV28 to TRBJ1-2, with 9 nucleotides matching TRBD1. The CDR3 consists of 16 residues. Per germline, CDR1 MDHEN and CDR2 SYDVKM. The trim removed 6 bases at V and 2 bases at J, leaving 10 bases unmatched. CDR3 DNA: TGTGCCAGCAGGGGACCGGGACAGGGATTGAACTATGGCTACACCTTC. Its translation: CASRGPGQGLNYGYTF.

In this sample, this clonotype turned up many times. The chain combines TRBV4-1 with TRBJ1-1, with D possibly TRBD1 on 6 matching bases. This CDR3 has 13 residues. The V and J ends lost 0 bases and 7 bases respectively, with 9 bases between them. The germline CDR1 and CDR2 sequences are MGHRA and YSYEKL. CDR3 DNA sequence: TGCGCCAGCAGCCAAGAGCGGACAGTTGAAGCTTTCTTT. It specifies CASSQERTVEAFF.

This clonotype has at least ten counts. The chain couples TRBV4-2 to TRBJ2-3; D not resolved. The V gene lost 0 bases and the J gene lost 4 bases, with 11 bases spanning the gap. Looked up from germline, CDR1 is LGHNA and CDR2 is YNFKEQ. The CDR3 is 15 residues long. The CDR3 sequence is CASSQEGRAADTQYF. CDR3 DNA: TGTGCCAGCAGCCAAGAGGGAAGGGCGGCAGATACGCAGTATTTT.

This clonotype was counted at least ten times. V and J are TRBV20-1 and TRBJ1-1; D is unclear. From germline, CDR1 is DFQATT and CDR2 SNEGSKA (reference sequence). This CDR3 comprises 12 residues. V shed 0 bases and J shed 11 bases, with 13 bases lying between them. Here the CDR3 reads CSARDSRNSAFF. DNA for the CDR3: TGCAGTGCTAGAGATTCTCGCAATTCGGCTTTCTTT.

This clonotype was detected ten times or more. The chain is built from TRBV11-3 and TRBJ1-1; D gene unclear. This CDR3 has 14 residues. V shed 7 bases and J shed 1 base, with 13 bases lying between them. The V gene's germline CDR1 is SGHNT and CDR2 YENEEA. CDR3 sequence reads: CASTIEEANTEAFF. In DNA, the CDR3 is TGTGCCAGCACCATCGAGGAGGCGAACACTGAAGCTTTCTTT.

This clonotype was observed many times. This sequence joins TRBV20-1 and TRBJ2-3; possible D gene TRBD2, 6 bases. The germline V gene has CDR1 DFQATT and CDR2 SNEGSKA (reference sequence). V lost 5 bases, J lost 4 bases, and 10 bases lay in between. The CDR3 is 12 residues long. The CDR3 nucleotides read TGCAGTGCTGCGGGGAGCGCAGATACGCAGTATTTT. It codes for CSAAGSADTQYF.

Many counts were recorded for this clonotype. The rearrangement uses TRBV5-1 and TRBJ2-1; D possibly corresponds to TRBD1 (6 bases). CDR1 SGHRS and CDR2 YFSETQ come from the germline V gene. The CDR3 runs to 15 residues. V lost 4 bases, J lost 0 bases, and 11 bases lay in between. The chain's CDR3 is CASSPGQSSYNEQFF. The CDR3, as DNA: TGCGCCAGCAGCCCAGGACAGAGCTCCTACAATGAGCAGTTCTTC.

This clonotype was detected many times. The chain uses TRBV10-3 and TRBJ1-1, with 9 bases fitting TRBD1. Germline trimming cut 6 bases from V and 4 bases from J; bases unmatched to any gene: 6. CDR1 and CDR2 from the germline V gene are ENHRY and SYGVKD. The CDR3 runs 14 residues. Written as DNA, the CDR3 is TGTGCCATCAGAAGGGACAGGGATATCACTGAAGCTTTCTTT. It yields the protein CAIRRDRDITEAFF.

This clonotype was counted many times. The chain combines TRBV2 with TRBJ1-1, with D unclear. This CDR3 contains 15 residues. Germline CDR1 is SNHLY and CDR2 is FYNNEI. V lost 11 bases to trimming and J lost 5 bases, with 24 bases between them. CDR3 in amino acids: CAQSRADLAKTEAFF. CDR3 nucleotide sequence: TGTGCCCAGTCTCGCGCGGACCTCGCGAAAACTGAAGCTTTCTTT.

The chain uses TRBV11-3 and TRBJ2-7; perhaps D is TRBD1 or TRBD2 (5 bases each). The CDR3 runs to 16 residues. Germline-derived CDR1 and CDR2 are SGHNT and YENEEA. Trimming took off 4 bases at V and 3 bases at J, with 19 bases between the two ends. In nucleotides, the CDR3 is TGTGCCAGCAGCTACCCCTCGGGGCAGCCATACTACGAGCAGTACTTC. Translation gives CASSYPSGQPYYEQYF.

The J gene is TRBJ2-6, the V gene TRBV6-2 or TRBV6-3; maybe TRBD1 (5 bases). V was clipped by 3 bases and J by 0 bases, with 18 bases between them. Per the germline V gene, CDR1 is MNHEY and CDR2 is SVGEGT. This CDR3 has 19 residues. For the CDR3, the DNA is TGTGCCAGCAGTTATTTTATTGAGCAGGGCTTCTCTGGGGCCAACGTCCTGACTTTC. Residues: CASSYFIEQGFSGANVLTF.